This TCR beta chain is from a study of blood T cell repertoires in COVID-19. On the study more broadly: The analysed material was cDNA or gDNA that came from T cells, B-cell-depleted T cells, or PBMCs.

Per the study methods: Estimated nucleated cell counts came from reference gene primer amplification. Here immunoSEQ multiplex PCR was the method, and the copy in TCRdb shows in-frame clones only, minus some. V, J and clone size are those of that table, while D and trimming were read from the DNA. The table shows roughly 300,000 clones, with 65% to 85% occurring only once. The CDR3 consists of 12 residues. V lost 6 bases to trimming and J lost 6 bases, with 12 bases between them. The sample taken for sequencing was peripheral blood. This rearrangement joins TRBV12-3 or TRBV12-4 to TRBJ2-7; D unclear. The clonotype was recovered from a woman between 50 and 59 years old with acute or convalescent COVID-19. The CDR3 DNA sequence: TGTGCCAGCAGCGTACAAGCTAGCGAGCAGTACTTC. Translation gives CASSVQASEQYF.